This is a list of T cell receptor beta chains from one sample in a study of glioma-infiltrating T cells after dendritic cell vaccination. Sequencing used immunoSEQ multiplex PCR; TCRdb keeps in-frame clones, though not all of them. The table shows more than 85,000 clones, with approximately 81% occurring only once. This specimen consisted of blood, obtained before dendritic cell vaccination. The source of these receptors is a human donor with glioblastoma. The CDR3 runs from the conserved cysteine through the conserved F or W. Fields, in order: D gene, V gene, clone size, J gene, CDR3 DNA, CDR3 protein. A D gene is named only where the DNA matches it firmly. Rows may omit the clone size; those that give it use once, few, many or a size class.

d_call: TRBD1
v_call: TRBV4-2
clone_size: NA
j_call: TRBJ1-3
cdr3_nt: TGTGCCAGCAGCCTCCGAGCTTTTCAGGGGGAAAACACCATATATTTT
cdr3_aa: CASSLRAFQGENTIYF

d_call: NA
v_call: TRBV30
clone_size: NA
j_call: TRBJ1-6
cdr3_nt: TGTGCCTGGAGCGGGGGTTCACCCCTCCACTTT
cdr3_aa: CAWSGGSPLHF

d_call: TRBD1
v_call: TRBV9
clone_size: NA
j_call: TRBJ1-3
cdr3_nt: TGTGCCAGCAGCGCCTCGCCAGGACAGGGGATCTCTGGAAACACCATATATTTT
cdr3_aa: CASSASPGQGISGNTIYF

d_call: TRBD2
v_call: TRBV9
clone_size: NA
j_call: TRBJ2-5
cdr3_nt: TGTGCCAGCAGCGTAGGACTAGCGGGGGCTACCCAAGAGACCCAGTACTTC
cdr3_aa: CASSVGLAGATQETQYF

d_call: NA
v_call: TRBV6-6
clone_size: few
j_call: TRBJ1-5
cdr3_nt: TGTGCCAGCAGGGCAGCAACAAGCAGAGGTCAGCCCCAGCATTTT
cdr3_aa: CASRAATSRGQPQHF

d_call: NA
v_call: TRBV6-1
clone_size: NA
j_call: TRBJ1-1
cdr3_nt: TGTGCCAGCAGTGAACGACTTACGATGATGGGCACTGAAGCTTTCTTT
cdr3_aa: CASSERLTMMGTEAFF

d_call: TRBD2
v_call: TRBV4-2
clone_size: few
j_call: TRBJ2-1
cdr3_nt: TGTGCCAGCAGCCAGCCCGGGACTAGCGACCACAATGAGCAGTTCTTC
cdr3_aa: CASSQPGTSDHNEQFF

d_call: NA
v_call: TRBV7-6
clone_size: NA
j_call: TRBJ2-7
cdr3_nt: TGTGCCAGCAGCTCCAGCTCCTACGAGCAGTACTTC
cdr3_aa: CASSSSSYEQYF

d_call: TRBD2
v_call: TRBV7-8
clone_size: NA
j_call: TRBJ2-7
cdr3_nt: TGTGCCAGCAGCCCCGGACTAGCGGGGGGGGATGAGCAGTACTTC
cdr3_aa: CASSPGLAGGDEQYF

d_call: TRBD2
v_call: TRBV9
clone_size: NA
j_call: TRBJ2-5
cdr3_nt: TGTGCCAGCAGCTCGACGAGGGAGGGCTTGGAGACCCAGTACTTC
cdr3_aa: CASSSTREGLETQYF

d_call: TRBD1
v_call: TRBV19
clone_size: NA
j_call: TRBJ1-4
cdr3_nt: TGTGCCAGTAGTTCGACCGGGACAGGGCATGAAAAACTGTTTTTT
cdr3_aa: CASSSTGTGHEKLFF

d_call: TRBD2
v_call: TRBV7-6
clone_size: NA
j_call: TRBJ2-7
cdr3_nt: TGTGCCAGCAGCCAAGAGTTCCTAGCGGGAGGGCAAACCTACGAGCAGTACTTC
cdr3_aa: CASSQEFLAGGQTYEQYF

d_call: NA
v_call: TRBV5-1
clone_size: NA
j_call: TRBJ1-2
cdr3_nt: TGCGCCAGCAGCCGCGACGCAGGGGTGGGCGGCTACACCTTC
cdr3_aa: CASSRDAGVGGYTF

d_call: NA
v_call: TRBV10-2
clone_size: NA
j_call: TRBJ2-1
cdr3_nt: TGCGCCAGCAGTCTCACGACAGAAAGCTCCTACAATGAGCAGTTCTTC
cdr3_aa: CASSLTTESSYNEQFF

d_call: TRBD1
v_call: TRBV15
clone_size: few
j_call: TRBJ2-3
cdr3_nt: TGTGCCACCAGCGCGGAGGAACAGGGGGCAGATACGCAGTATTTT
cdr3_aa: CATSAEEQGADTQYF

d_call: TRBD1
v_call: TRBV4-1
clone_size: NA
j_call: TRBJ2-3
cdr3_nt: TGCGCCAGCAGCCAAGGGACAGGGAGGTATACGCAGTATTTT
cdr3_aa: CASSQGTGRYTQYF

d_call: NA
v_call: TRBV11-3
clone_size: NA
j_call: TRBJ1-1
cdr3_nt: TGTGCCAGCAGCTTAGATAGCGGGGCTGAAGCTTTCTTT
cdr3_aa: CASSLDSGAEAFF

d_call: TRBD2
v_call: TRBV5-1
clone_size: NA
j_call: TRBJ2-3
cdr3_nt: TGCGCCAGCAGCTTTTTAGCGGGGGTGAGAGATACGCAGTATTTT
cdr3_aa: CASSFLAGVRDTQYF

d_call: NA
v_call: TRBV4-1
clone_size: NA
j_call: TRBJ1-1
cdr3_nt: TGCGCCAGCAGCCTCACTCCGGGGTTTTCGATGAACACTGAAGCTTTCTTT
cdr3_aa: CASSLTPGFSMNTEAFF

d_call: NA
v_call: TRBV6-1
clone_size: NA
j_call: TRBJ2-5
cdr3_nt: TGTGCCAGCAAGTTGTCGGTCGGAGAGACCCAGTACTTC
cdr3_aa: CASKLSVGETQYF

d_call: NA
v_call: TRBV5-1
clone_size: few
j_call: TRBJ1-2
cdr3_nt: TGCGCCAGCAGCCCGGACACTAACTATGGCTACACCTTC
cdr3_aa: CASSPDTNYGYTF

d_call: TRBD1
v_call: TRBV5-1
clone_size: NA
j_call: TRBJ2-7
cdr3_nt: TGCGCCAGCAGGGGACAGGGAGCCCACTACGAGCAGTACTTC
cdr3_aa: CASRGQGAHYEQYF

d_call: TRBD2
v_call: TRBV7-2
clone_size: NA
j_call: TRBJ2-7
cdr3_nt: TGTGCCAGCAGCTTAGGAGCGGGAGGGCCGGCAGTCTACGAGCAGTACTTC
cdr3_aa: CASSLGAGGPAVYEQYF

d_call: TRBD1
v_call: TRBV5-1
clone_size: NA
j_call: TRBJ2-3
cdr3_nt: TGCGCCAGCAGCTTAAACCGGGACAGGGTTTCAGATACGCAGTATTTT
cdr3_aa: CASSLNRDRVSDTQYF

d_call: NA
v_call: TRBV7-9
clone_size: NA
j_call: TRBJ1-2
cdr3_nt: TGTGCCAGCAGCGACACACGGGGTGGCGGCTACACCTTC
cdr3_aa: CASSDTRGGGYTF

d_call: TRBD1
v_call: TRBV19
clone_size: NA
j_call: TRBJ2-3
cdr3_nt: TGTGCCAGTAGTATAGGACAGGGAGAGAATACGCAGTATTTT
cdr3_aa: CASSIGQGENTQYF

d_call: NA
v_call: TRBV5-1
clone_size: NA
j_call: TRBJ2-1
cdr3_nt: TGCGCCAGCAGTAACAGGGCCGATGAGCAGTTCTTC
cdr3_aa: CASSNRADEQFF

d_call: NA
v_call: TRBV9
clone_size: NA
j_call: TRBJ2-3
cdr3_nt: TGTGCCAGCAGCGTAATGGGGCCAGATACGCAGTATTTT
cdr3_aa: CASSVMGPDTQYF

d_call: NA
v_call: TRBV5-6
clone_size: NA
j_call: TRBJ2-7
cdr3_nt: TGTGCCAGCAGCGCCAGCTCCTACGAGCAGTACTTC
cdr3_aa: CASSASSYEQYF

d_call: NA
v_call: TRBV7-9
clone_size: NA
j_call: TRBJ2-7
cdr3_nt: TGTGCCAGCAGCTTAGAGGGGGGGAGATTCGACGAGCAGTACTTC
cdr3_aa: CASSLEGGRFDEQYF

d_call: NA
v_call: TRBV11-2
clone_size: NA
j_call: TRBJ1-5
cdr3_nt: TGTGCCAGCAGCTTAGGTGGGGGGGGGAGGGGCGTTTGGAATCAGCCCCAGCATTTT
cdr3_aa: CASSLGGGGRGVWNQPQHF

d_call: NA
v_call: TRBV5-1
clone_size: NA
j_call: TRBJ1-3
cdr3_nt: TGCGCCAGCACCTCATACGGACAATCTACGGACACCATATATTTT
cdr3_aa: CASTSYGQSTDTIYF

d_call: NA
v_call: TRBV6-5
clone_size: NA
j_call: TRBJ1-1
cdr3_nt: TGTGCCAGTTTAGCAGGGATGGGCACTGAAGCTTTCTTT
cdr3_aa: CASLAGMGTEAFF

d_call: TRBD2
v_call: TRBV7-2
clone_size: NA
j_call: TRBJ2-1
cdr3_nt: TGTGCCAGCAGCTTTCCCCTCGAACTAGCGGACTATTACAATGAGCAGTTCTTC
cdr3_aa: CASSFPLELADYYNEQFF

d_call: NA
v_call: TRBV6-5
clone_size: once
j_call: TRBJ1-5
cdr3_nt: TGTGCCAGCAGAGCGGGCGGTGGACAGCCCCAGCATTTT
cdr3_aa: CASRAGGGQPQHF

d_call: NA
v_call: TRBV7-2
clone_size: NA
j_call: TRBJ1-5
cdr3_nt: TGTGCCAGCAGCATACAGGGAAATCAGCCCCAGCATTTT
cdr3_aa: CASSIQGNQPQHF

d_call: NA
v_call: TRBV10-3
clone_size: NA
j_call: TRBJ1-3
cdr3_nt: TGTGCCATCAGCCTACTTGGCCCCGGGAGCTCTGGAAACACCATATATTTT
cdr3_aa: CAISLLGPGSSGNTIYF